A selection of T cell receptor beta chains follows, all from one sample in a study of T-cell reconstitution after alpha-beta-depleted transplantation in children. TCRdb processed the PCR reads anew with MiXCR; each CDR3 protein has one entry. Of over 550,000 distinct CDR3 sequences listed, about 10% are singletons. Sequenced material: PBMCs from the stem cell graft donor, taken from the stem cell graft. Receptors were obtained from a human donor who donated a stem cell graft to a child with acute myeloid leukemia. CDR3s include the opening cysteine and the closing phenylalanine or tryptophan. The D gene is left open where the match is weak. Only some rows state a clone size, as once, few, many or a class for expanded clones.

d_call,clone_size,cdr3_length,j_call,v_call,cdr3_aa,cdr3_nt
TRBD1,few,15,TRBJ2-4,TRBV15,CATSRGTGPENIQYF,TGTGCCACCAGCAGAGGGACAGGGCCCGAAAACATTCAGTACTTC
TRBD2,.,15,TRBJ2-7,TRBV2,CASTSTSGRSYEQYF,TGTGCCAGCACTTCGACTAGCGGGAGATCTTACGAGCAGTACTTC
.,many,14,TRBJ2-1,TRBV20-1,CSAPEVGGRGEQFF,TGCAGTGCCCCTGAGGTAGGGGGAAGGGGTGAGCAGTTCTTC
TRBD2,few,17,TRBJ2-1,TRBV27,CASSPRTSGRWENEQFF,TGTGCCAGCAGTCCCAGGACTAGCGGGAGGTGGGAGAATGAGCAGTTCTTC
.,many,14,TRBJ2-1,TRBV20-1,CSARDRVHYNEQFF,TGCAGTGCTAGAGACAGGGTTCACTACAATGAGCAGTTCTTC
TRBD2,many,20,TRBJ2-7,TRBV12-3/TRBV12-4,CASSSSPGKLAGGSLSEQYF,TGTGCCAGCAGTTCCTCCCCGGGTAAACTAGCGGGAGGCTCCTTGTCCGAGCAGTACTTC
.,few,16,TRBJ2-1,TRBV20-1,CSATTQSILIPNEQFF,TGCAGTGCTACTACGCAGTCGATATTAATCCCCAATGAGCAGTTCTTC
.,many,16,TRBJ2-4,TRBV6-5,CASSYNPSGAKNIQYF,TGTGCCAGCAGTTACAATCCGTCCGGAGCCAAAAACATTCAGTACTTC
TRBD1,many,15,TRBJ2-1,TRBV6-2/TRBV6-3,CASSQGQGAYNEQFF,TGTGCCAGCAGTCAAGGACAGGGAGCCTACAATGAGCAGTTCTTC
.,few,15,TRBJ2-7,TRBV20-1,CSARDPRGTSTEQYF,TGCAGTGCTAGAGATCCGCGCGGGACCTCCACCGAGCAGTACTTC
.,.,13,TRBJ2-7,TRBV4-3,CASSQQQGYEQYF,TGCGCCAGCAGCCAGCAACAGGGTTACGAGCAGTACTTC
.,.,16,TRBJ1-1,TRBV25-1,CASSFRKATGTIEAFF,TGTGCCAGCAGCTTTCGAAAAGCTACCGGGACGATTGAAGCTTTCTTT
.,many,15,TRBJ2-3,TRBV6-1,CASSRQGDSTDTQYF,TGTGCCAGCAGCCGCCAGGGTGACAGCACAGATACGCAGTATTTT
.,.,15,TRBJ1-5,TRBV6-1,CASPPGRPEVQPQHF,TGTGCCAGCCCCCCAGGGAGGCCAGAAGTTCAGCCCCAGCATTTT
TRBD1,few,16,TRBJ1-5,TRBV7-9,CASSLGAGGFNQPQHF,TGTGCCAGCAGCTTAGGGGCAGGGGGTTTCAATCAGCCCCAGCATTTT
TRBD2,.,17,TRBJ2-2,TRBV20-1,CCATGLVNFILAGELFF,TGCTGTGCCACGGGACTAGTAAATTTTATCCTCGCCGGGGAGCTGTTTTTT
TRBD1,few,15,TRBJ1-6,TRBV6-5,CASSYAGTDNSPLHF,TGTGCCAGCAGTTACGCCGGGACAGATAATTCACCCCTCCACTTT
.,.,16,TRBJ1-6,TRBV18,CASSPPVVRGNSPLHF,TGTGCCAGCTCACCACCGGTGGTCCGGGGTAATTCACCCCTCCACTTT
.,many,12,TRBJ2-4,TRBV20-1,CSAGDGKNIQYF,TGCAGTGCCGGGGACGGCAAAAACATTCAGTACTTC
.,many,15,TRBJ2-7,TRBV5-6,CASSFAPGQSYEQYF,TGTGCCAGCAGCTTCGCGCCAGGACAGTCCTACGAGCAGTACTTC
TRBD2,few,16,TRBJ2-1,TRBV7-9,CASSPPLAGAGNEQFF,TGTGCCAGCAGCCCCCCCCTAGCGGGAGCCGGCAATGAGCAGTTCTTC
.,many,11,TRBJ2-1,TRBV29-1,CSADSYNEQFF,TGCAGCGCTGACAGTTACAATGAGCAGTTCTTC
.,many,12,TRBJ2-1,TRBV10-3,CAISESIGEQFF,TGTGCCATCAGTGAGTCGATCGGGGAGCAGTTCTTC
.,.,12,TRBJ1-1,TRBV12-3/TRBV12-4,CASSFTYTEAFF,TGTGCCAGCAGTTTTACTTACACTGAAGCTTTCTTT
.,many,14,TRBJ2-5,TRBV12-2,CACHPGQGPWTQYF,TGTGCATGCCACCCGGGACAGGGACCGTGGACCCAGTACTTC
TRBD1,many,14,TRBJ1-2,TRBV5-1,CASSSSTGVYGYTF,TGCGCCAGCAGCAGCTCCACAGGGGTCTATGGCTACACCTTC
.,many,12,TRBJ1-2,TRBV12-3/TRBV12-4,CASSLGRRGYTF,TGTGCCAGCAGTTTAGGAAGGAGGGGGTACACCTTC
TRBD2,many,22,TRBJ2-6,TRBV7-6,CASSPRTSGKEGPYSGANVLTF,TGTGCCAGCAGCCCTAGGACTAGCGGGAAAGAAGGGCCATACTCTGGGGCCAACGTCCTGACTTTC
.,.,17,TRBJ2-3,TRBV5-6,CASSLAKNGPGTDTQYF,TGTGCCAGCAGCTTGGCCAAAAATGGACCGGGCACAGATACGCAGTATTTT
TRBD2,.,14,TRBJ2-1,TRBV7-2,CARGGGLAWNEQFF,TGTGCCAGGGGCGGGGGACTAGCGTGGAATGAGCAGTTCTTC